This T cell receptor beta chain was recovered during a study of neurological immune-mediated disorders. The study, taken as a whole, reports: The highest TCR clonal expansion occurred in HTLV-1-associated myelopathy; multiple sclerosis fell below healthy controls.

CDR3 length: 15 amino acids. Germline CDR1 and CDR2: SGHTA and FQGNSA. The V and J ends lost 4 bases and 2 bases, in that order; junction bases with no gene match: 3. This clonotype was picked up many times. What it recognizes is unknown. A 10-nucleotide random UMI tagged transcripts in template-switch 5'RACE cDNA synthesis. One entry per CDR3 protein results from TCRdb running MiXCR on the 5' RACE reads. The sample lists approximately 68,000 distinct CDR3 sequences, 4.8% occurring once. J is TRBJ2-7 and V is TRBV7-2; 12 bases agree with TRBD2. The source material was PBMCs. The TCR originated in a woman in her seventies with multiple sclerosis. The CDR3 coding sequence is TGTGCCAGCAGCTCCCTAGCGGGAGGGGCCTACGAGCAGTACTTC. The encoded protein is CASSSLAGGAYEQYF. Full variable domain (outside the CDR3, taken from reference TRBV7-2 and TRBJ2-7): GAGVSQSPSNKVTEKGKDVELRCDPISGHTALYWYRQSLGQGLEFLIYFQGNSAPDKSGLPSDRFSAERTGGSVSTLTIQRTQQEDSAVYLCASSSLAGGAYEQYFGPGTRLTVT.